This T cell receptor (beta chain) was sequenced for a study of T cells expressing NK-cell markers. Germline lookup yields CDR1 DFQATT and CDR2 SNEGSKA (reference sequence). CDR3 size: 13 residues. Using the 5' RACE reads, TCRdb records one entry per CDR3 protein without DNA. The listing records roughly 450,000 distinct CDR3 sequences. The sequence derives from a woman aged 50 to 65 in good health. The sample consisted of blood T cells: a sorted CD56 or NKG2C T cell subset, CD4+ or CD8+ T cells, or bulk PBMC T cells (not recorded which). The chain couples TRBV20-1 to TRBJ2-5; the TRBD1 assignment by TCRdb is unverifiable without DNA. The CDR3 spells CSVRVGTQGTQYF.